The 28 T cell receptor beta chains below come from one sample, sequenced in a study of OX40 agonist ivuxolimab in advanced cancers. TCRdb's table, derived via immunoSEQ multiplex PCR, lists solely in-frame clones and lacks some. Among about 48,000 clones listed, about four fifths were seen once. Source: CD4+ or CD8+ T cells sorted from blood, taken in a trial of the OX40 agonist ivuxolimab. The receptors originated from an adult with an advanced solid tumor such as melanoma, head and neck, liver or kidney cancer.

The chain couples TRBV29-1 to TRBJ2-3; possible D gene TRBD2, 6 bases. The germline CDR1 and CDR2 sequences are SQVTM and ANQGSEA. Trimming took off 1 base at V and 3 bases at J, with 11 bases between the two ends. The CDR3 is 14 residues long. The CDR3 bases are TGCAGCGTTGAAGTGGCGGGGACGACAGATACGCAGTATTTT. This translates into CSVEVAGTTDTQYF.

This clone was detected only a few times. CDR3 sequence (DNA): TGTGCCTGGAGAGGAGACAATAATTCACCCCTCCACTTT. The encoded protein is CAWRGDNNSPLHF. The chain recombines TRBV30 with TRBJ1-6; no reliable D call. V was trimmed by 3 bases and J by 5 bases, leaving 8 bases between them. CDR3 length equals 13 residues. Germline values: CDR1 GTSNPN, CDR2 SVGIG (reference sequence).

The V call is TRBV19, the J call TRBJ1-5; D is perhaps TRBD1 (6 bases). Germline CDR1 reads LNHDA; CDR2 reads SQIVND (reference sequence). The CDR3 is 14 residues long. V dropped 5 bases and J dropped 7 bases, with 15 bases sitting between them. The CDR3 sequence: CASSPLGAGQPQHF. In DNA form, the CDR3 reads TGTGCCAGTAGTCCTTTGGGGGCAGGACAGCCCCAGCATTTT.

This rearrangement joins TRBV11-1 to TRBJ2-3, with TRBD1 matching over 10 bases. Germline CDR1 SGHAT, CDR2 FQDESV (reference sequence). The junction had 3 bases not matched to a gene; V was cut back by 1 base and J by 5 bases. This CDR3 is 15 amino acids long. The CDR3 is CASSLGRTGGDTQYF. The CDR3 nucleotides are TGTGCCAGCAGCTTAGGGCGGACAGGGGGAGATACGCAGTATTTT.

This clone was counted a single time. The rearrangement links TRBV6-6 to TRBJ2-1, with D maybe TRBD1 (5 bases). From germline, CDR1 is MNHNY and CDR2 SVGAGI (reference sequence). The CDR3 length is 14 residues. Deletions cut 7 bases from V and 6 bases from J, with 16 bases between. The CDR3 here is CASTDPRVTNEQFF. The DNA for the CDR3 is TGTGCCAGCACCGACCCCAGGGTGACCAATGAGCAGTTCTTC.

The V call is TRBV28, the J call TRBJ1-2; unclear D gene. V lost 6 bases to trimming and J lost 6 bases, with 14 bases between them. Germline CDR1 is MDHEN and CDR2 is SYDVKM. The CDR3 covers 13 residues. The CDR3 nucleotides are TGTGCCAGCAGCTCCCCTGGGGTCGATGGCTACACCTTC. Translation gives CASSSPGVDGYTF.

Note on this clone: An end of the junction does not agree with germline; a read error may underlie this. This sequence joins TRBV6-1 and TRBJ1-2; D ambiguous. Germline V gives CDR1 MNHNS, CDR2 SASEGT. CDR3 length: 15 amino acids. In DNA form, the CDR3 reads TGTGCCGGCAGTGAAGAGGCCGGACCGAGCTATGGCTACACCTTC. Translated, it gives CAGSEEAGPSYGYTF.

This chain connects TRBV27 to TRBJ1-1; D possibly corresponds to TRBD1 (5 bases). Trimming took off 1 base at V and 3 bases at J, with 9 bases between the two ends. Per germline, CDR1 MNHEY and CDR2 SMNVEV (reference sequence). The CDR3 sequence is 14 residues long. CDR3 DNA: TGTGCCAGCAGTTTATTGGGCAGGGACACTGAAGCTTTCTTT. Residues: CASSLLGRDTEAFF.

J is TRBJ1-5 and V is TRBV6-4, with 7 bases that match TRBD1. Germline lookup yields CDR1 MRHNA and CDR2 SNTAGT. The CDR3 is made up of 13 amino acids. CDR3 coding DNA: TGTGGACGCCCAGGGGGGGGCAATCAGCCCCAGCATTTT. Amino acids: CGRPGGGNQPQHF.

By share, this clone ranks as medium-sized. This chain joins TRBV19 and TRBJ2-7; D ambiguous. V dropped 4 bases and J dropped 4 bases, with 8 bases sitting between them. The CDR3 has 12 amino acids. Germline CDR1 and CDR2: LNHDA and SQIVND (reference sequence). CDR3 residues: CASSTSRYEQYF. The CDR3 nucleotides are TGTGCCAGTAGTACATCCCGATACGAGCAGTACTTC.

The chain uses TRBV7-8 and TRBJ2-3; D remains unclear. This CDR3 region has 18 residues. Germline V gene data show CDR1 as SGHVS and CDR2 as FQNEAQ. Trimming took 5 bases from V and 6 from J, leaving 27 bases between them. The CDR3 is CASSPPLRTRKLTDTQYF. CDR3 sequence (DNA): TGTGCCAGCAGCCCCCCGTTACGAACCAGGAAACTGACGGATACGCAGTATTTT.

CDR3 coding DNA: TGTGCCAGCACTATTAGTGGACAGGGGATCCGCTATGGCTACACCTTC. Encoded protein: CASTISGQGIRYGYTF. The genes are TRBV19 and TRBJ1-2; 9 nucleotides agree with TRBD1. V lost 9 bases and J lost 4; bases outside the gene matches: 15. Germline CDR1 reads LNHDA; CDR2 reads SQIVND (reference sequence). This CDR3 spans 16 amino acids.

This clone was seen a single time. The chain couples TRBV9 to TRBJ2-2; possibly TRBD1 for D (8 bases). Germline V lookup: CDR1 SGDLS, CDR2 YYNGEE. The germline V and J ends were trimmed by 4 bases and 5 bases, with 18 bases remaining between them. This CDR3 is 16 amino acids long. The DNA of the CDR3 is TGTGCCAGCAGCCCTAGCGGACAGGGTATAACCGGGGAGCTGTTTTTT. Residues: CASSPSGQGITGELFF.

The gene calls are TRBV30 and TRBJ1-5, with 8 bases that match TRBD1. The germline gives CDR1 GTSNPN, CDR2 SVGIG (reference sequence). J was trimmed by 4 bases and V by 2 bases; bases with no gene match: 1. This CDR3 has 13 amino acids. The CDR3 nucleotides read TGTGCCTGGAGTTACAGGGGGAATCAGCCCCAGCATTTT. Protein product: CAWSYRGNQPQHF.

This clone occurred a few times. V is TRBV4-1 and J is TRBJ1-6; D gene ambiguous. The CDR3 runs to 18 residues. Germline values: CDR1 MGHRA, CDR2 YSYEKL. V lost 3 bases and J lost 7, with 22 bases in between. This CDR3 is CASSHTQLRQSKNSPLHF. In nucleotides, the CDR3 is TGCGCCAGCAGCCATACCCAGTTACGGCAGAGCAAAAATTCACCCCTCCACTTT.

This chain uses TRBV7-9 with TRBJ1-6; D is uncertain. CDR1 SEHNR and CDR2 FQNEAQ come from the germline V gene (reference sequence). V lost 1 base to trimming and J lost 0 bases, with 4 bases between them. The CDR3 totals 15 residues. The CDR3 loop is CASSLDVSYNSPLHF. CDR3 sequence (DNA): TGTGCCAGCAGCTTAGACGTCTCCTATAATTCACCCCTCCACTTT.

A note on this clone: At one end, the junction sequence differs from germline, possibly due to a read error. The chain has TRBV11-3 and TRBJ2-7, with D perhaps TRBD1 (5 bases). The CDR3 spans 11 residues. In germline, CDR1 is SGHNT, CDR2 YENEEA. The CDR3, as DNA: TGTGCCAGCAGCATACCAGACAGTACCCAGTTC. Protein sequence: CASSIPDSTQF.

The chain combines TRBV6-5 with TRBJ1-6; no reliable D call. V lost 6 bases and J lost 8, with 17 bases in between. This CDR3 contains 15 residues. From germline, CDR1 is MNHEY and CDR2 SVGAGI. The CDR3 region is CASRKVVGSYSPLHF. As DNA, the CDR3 is TGTGCCAGCAGAAAAGTCGTGGGTAGCTATTCACCCCTCCACTTT.

This clone is a singleton in its sample. V usage is TRBV6-1 and J usage is TRBJ2-1, with D maybe TRBD2 (6 bases). The CDR3 sequence is 16 residues long. In germline, CDR1 is MNHNS, CDR2 SASEGT. Trimming took off 0 bases at V and 5 bases at J, with 14 bases between the two ends. The DNA for the CDR3 is TGTGCCAGCAGTGAAGCGCGCGGGGTGGCCCACAATGAGCAGTTCTTC. It translates to CASSEARGVAHNEQFF.

V gene TRBV5-1 combines with J gene TRBJ2-5; 8 nucleotides line up with TRBD2. The V segment lost 7 bases and the J segment 6 bases; nucleotides outside the gene matches: 17. CDR3 length: 16 residues. Germline CDR1 SGHRS, CDR2 YFSETQ. CDR3 bases: TGCGCCAGCCGAGTCTCGCCAAGCGGGGGAGGAAAGACCCAGTACTTC. As protein: CASRVSPSGGGKTQYF.

Only a few counts were recorded for this clone. The rearrangement joins TRBV2 to TRBJ2-2; D is perhaps TRBD1 (6 bases). Trimming stripped 2 bases from V and 5 bases from J, with 12 bases between. Per the germline V gene, CDR1 is SNHLY and CDR2 is FYNNEI. This CDR3 comprises 15 residues. The CDR3 sequence: CASSEWGQFTGELFF. The CDR3 nucleotides are TGTGCCAGCAGTGAATGGGGGCAGTTTACCGGGGAGCTGTTTTTT.

This chain connects TRBV6-6 to TRBJ2-1; 13 bases match TRBD2. The germline gives CDR1 MNHNY, CDR2 SVGAGI (reference sequence). This CDR3 comprises 16 residues. With V trimmed by 5 bases and J by 7 bases, 8 bases remained unmatched. The CDR3 region has the DNA TGTGCCAGCAGTACCGGACTAGCGGGGGCCTTGAATGAGCAGTTCTTC. This encodes CASSTGLAGALNEQFF.

This clone showed up just once. The rearrangement links TRBV4-1 to TRBJ2-1; D assignment may be TRBD1 or TRBD2 (6 bases each). Germline V gene data show CDR1 as MGHRA and CDR2 as YSYEKL. V was trimmed by 1 base and J by 7 bases, leaving 20 bases between them. The length of the CDR3 is 17 residues. CDR3 amino acids: CASSQVGGFRGRNEQFF. As DNA, the CDR3 is TGCGCCAGCAGCCAAGTAGGAGGTTTTAGGGGGAGGAATGAGCAGTTCTTC.

The CDR3 reads CASGPGGYEQYF. The CDR3 nucleotides are TGTGCCAGCGGTCCGGGGGGCTACGAGCAGTACTTC. V gene TRBV6-6 combines with J gene TRBJ2-7, with 7 bases matching TRBD2. V shed 8 bases and J 3 bases; nucleotides not matched to a gene: 4. Germline assignment: CDR1 MNHNY and CDR2 SVGAGI (reference sequence). This CDR3 spans 12 amino acids.

This clone was seen only a few times. J is TRBJ1-1 and V is TRBV29-1, with TRBD1 identical over 8 bases. V trimming: 7 bases; J trimming: 4 bases; junction bases outside the gene matches: 5. The V gene's germline CDR1 is SQVTM and CDR2 ANQGSEA. The CDR3 covers 12 residues. The CDR3 bases are TGCAGCGGGACTACAGGGGGCACTGAAGCTTTCTTT. As protein: CSGTTGGTEAFF.

J is TRBJ2-5 and V is TRBV7-7, with 10 bases identical to TRBD2. The J segment lost 4 bases and the V segment lost 5 bases, leaving 7 bases of the junction unmatched. The CDR3 totals 15 residues. CDR1 is SSHAT, CDR2 FNYEAQ, per germline (reference sequence). CDR3 DNA: TGTGCCAGCAGCCGCAGCGGGGGGGGTCGAGAGACCCAGTACTTC. The encoded protein is CASSRSGGGRETQYF.

This chain connects TRBV9 to TRBJ1-4, with a weak D call TRBD1 (5 bases). The ends were cut back, 4 bases at V and 1 base at J, with 11 bases in the middle. Germline V CDR1 and CDR2: SGDLS, YYNGEE. CDR3 length: 15 amino acids. The CDR3 loop reads CASSPGTETNEKLFF. The CDR3 coding sequence is TGTGCCAGCAGCCCCGGGACGGAAACTAATGAAAAACTGTTTTTT.

The chain is built from TRBV18 and TRBJ2-3; D possibly uses TRBD1 or TRBD2 (5 bases each). V was pared by 6 bases and J by 2 bases, with 12 bases between. The CDR3 is 14 residues long. Per germline, CDR1 KGHSH and CDR2 LQKENI. The CDR3 spells CASSTREFTDTQYF. DNA of the CDR3: TGTGCCAGCTCGACCAGGGAGTTCACAGATACGCAGTATTTT.